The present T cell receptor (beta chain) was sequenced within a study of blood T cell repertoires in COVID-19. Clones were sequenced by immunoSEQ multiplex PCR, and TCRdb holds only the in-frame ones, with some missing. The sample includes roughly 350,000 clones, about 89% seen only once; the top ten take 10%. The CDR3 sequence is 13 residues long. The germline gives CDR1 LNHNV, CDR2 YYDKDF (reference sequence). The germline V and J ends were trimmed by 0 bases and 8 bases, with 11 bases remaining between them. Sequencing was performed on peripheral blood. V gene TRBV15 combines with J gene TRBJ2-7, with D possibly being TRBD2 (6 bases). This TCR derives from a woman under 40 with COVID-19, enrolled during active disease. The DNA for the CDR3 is TGTGCCACCAGCAGAGATCGCGGGGTCAAGCAGTACTTC. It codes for CATSRDRGVKQYF.